The rows below give T cell receptor beta chains drawn from one sample of a study of blood T cell repertoires in COVID-19. Some clones are missing from TCRdb's copy, which holds only in-frame ones; the method was immunoSEQ multiplex PCR. The data hold approximately 90,000 clones, with approximately 81% observed a single time. Sequenced: peripheral blood. The receptors shown here come from a man at least 80 years old with active or convalescent COVID-19. CDR3s include the opening cysteine and the closing phenylalanine or tryptophan. A D gene is named only where the DNA matches it firmly. For some rows the clone size is stated as once, few or many, or as a class when expanded; others skip it.

clone_size	v_call	d_call	j_call	cdr3_aa	cdr3_nt
.	TRBV29-1	.	TRBJ1-2	CSVGVLQGYYGYTF	TGCAGCGTTGGAGTGTTACAGGGCTACTATGGCTACACCTTC
.	TRBV7-9	TRBD1	TRBJ1-4	CASSGTGSANEKLFF	TGTGCCAGCAGCGGGACAGGGTCAGCTAATGAAAAACTGTTTTTT
.	TRBV4-2	TRBD1	TRBJ1-4	CASSRSRTNRGRGEKLFF	TGTGCCAGCAGCCGATCACGTACCAACAGGGGGAGAGGTGAAAAACTGTTTTTT
.	TRBV7-9	TRBD1	TRBJ1-2	CASSPGQGRGYTF	TGTGCCAGCAGCCCGGGACAGGGTAGAGGCTACACCTTC
.	TRBV28	.	TRBJ2-5	CASLPARLETQYF	TGTGCCAGCCTCCCAGCCAGACTAGAGACCCAGTACTTC
.	TRBV5-6	.	TRBJ1-2	CASSIQVTGNYGYTF	TGTGCCAGCAGCATTCAAGTGACAGGAAACTATGGCTACACCTTC
.	TRBV21-1	.	TRBJ2-7	CASSKVVGGPYEQYF	TGTGCCAGCAGCAAGGTGGTCGGGGGACCGTACGAGCAGTACTTC
.	TRBV19	TRBD1	TRBJ1-6	CASSFSSDRLNSPLHF	TGTGCCAGTAGTTTCTCCTCGGACAGGCTCAATTCACCCCTCCACTTT
.	TRBV4-1	.	TRBJ2-2	CASSQNHMSNTGELFF	TGCGCCAGCAGCCAAAACCACATGTCGAACACCGGGGAGCTGTTTTTT
.	TRBV28	TRBD1	TRBJ1-6	CASSVGTGGTPLHF	TGTGCCAGCAGCGTCGGGACAGGAGGTACACCCCTCCACTTT
.	TRBV3-1/TRBV3-2	.	TRBJ2-4	CASSQVGYPAKNIQYF	TGTGCCAGCAGCCAAGTGGGCTACCCAGCCAAAAACATTCAGTACTTC
once	TRBV28	.	TRBJ2-3	CASTLGGAGTDTQYF	TGTGCCAGCACCCTCGGTGGGGCTGGGACAGATACGCAGTATTTT
.	TRBV2	TRBD1	TRBJ2-1	CATHRDSYNEQFF	TGTGCCACCCACCGGGACAGCTACAATGAGCAGTTCTTC
.	TRBV6-5	TRBD1	TRBJ1-6	CASSPEGQPNSPLHF	TGTGCCAGCAGTCCCGAGGGACAGCCTAATTCACCCCTCCACTTT
.	TRBV10-3	.	TRBJ1-1	CAISESGQAAEAFF	TGTGCCATCAGTGAGTCGGGGCAGGCCGCTGAAGCTTTCTTT
.	TRBV7-2	TRBD1	TRBJ1-2	CASSPTGDYGYTF	TGTGCCAGCAGTCCTACAGGGGACTATGGCTACACCTTC